The 9 T cell receptor beta chains reported below all come from one sample, sequenced in a study of STAT3 mutations in large granular lymphocyte leukemia. Study results and caveats: At least one immunodominant TCR beta clonotype appeared in every T-cell large granular lymphocyte leukemia patient.

TCRdb's copy holds only in-frame clones and misses some; the assay was immunoSEQ multiplex PCR. The sample has over 8,500 clones; 88% are singletons. Their specific antigens are unknown. The sequenced sample was peripheral blood mononuclear cells. All receptors come from an elderly man with T-cell large granular lymphocyte leukemia. Some clones in this sample may be carry-over from other donors' samples.

The chain couples TRBV7-9 to TRBJ2-3; D might be TRBD2 (6 bases). V was clipped by 4 bases and J by 6 bases, with 20 bases between them. The CDR3 runs to 16 residues. CDR1 SEHNR and CDR2 FQNEAQ come from the germline V gene (reference sequence). The CDR3 coding sequence is TGTGCCAGCAGCTCCCTAACGTGGGGAGGAACTGATACGCAGTATTTT. This sequence encodes CASSSLTWGGTDTQYF.

J is TRBJ2-1 and V is TRBV10-3; 11 bases are shared with TRBD1. The V gene end was trimmed by 3 bases and the J gene end by 7 bases; junction bases not matched to a gene: 8. This CDR3 has 16 residues. CDR1 is ENHRY and CDR2 is SYGVKD in the germline V gene. For the CDR3, the DNA is TGTGCCATCAGTGAACCGGGACAGGGGGTTTTGAATGAGCAGTTCTTC. Its protein is CAISEPGQGVLNEQFF.

The chain couples TRBV7-9 to TRBJ1-5, with D uncertain. CDR1 SEHNR and CDR2 FQNEAQ come from the germline V gene (reference sequence). This CDR3 comprises 13 residues. Trimming took 1 base from V and 10 from J, leaving 11 bases between them. CDR3 protein: CASSLEAGGPQHF. As DNA, the CDR3 is TGTGCCAGCAGCTTAGAGGCAGGAGGCCCCCAGCATTTT.

Only a few counts were recorded for this clone. This chain joins TRBV2 and TRBJ1-2; 7 bases fit TRBD1. Trimming cost V 3 bases and J 5 bases; bases outside gene matches: 6. CDR1 and CDR2 (germline): SNHLY, FYNNEI. The CDR3 sequence is 14 residues long. The CDR3 nucleotides read TGTGCCAGCAGTGAGACAGGGCTACAATATGGCTACACCTTC. Protein sequence: CASSETGLQYGYTF.

The rearrangement joins TRBV7-2 to TRBJ1-6, with 7 bases identical to TRBD1. Germline assignment: CDR1 SGHTA and CDR2 FQGNSA. V lost 5 bases to trimming and J lost 5 bases; unmatched junction nucleotides: 9. This CDR3 is 16 amino acids long. The CDR3 region is CASSPDRGRNNSPLHF. The CDR3 DNA sequence: TGTGCCAGCAGCCCCGATAGGGGGCGAAATAATTCACCCCTCCACTTT.

The genes are TRBV7-8 and TRBJ2-4, with TRBD2 matching 9 bases. Germline V gene lookup returns CDR1 SGHVS and CDR2 FQNEAQ. This CDR3 has 16 residues. The trim removed 2 bases at V and 8 bases at J, leaving 10 bases unmatched. The chain's CDR3 is CASSLIPAGGFDIQYF. CDR3 nucleotides: TGTGCCAGCAGCTTAATTCCGGCGGGGGGGTTTGACATTCAGTACTTC.

The chain uses TRBV28 and TRBJ1-5, with a tentative D call TRBD1 (6 bases). This CDR3 has 16 amino acids. V gave up 8 bases and J gave up 0 bases, with 17 bases separating them. CDR1 is MDHEN, CDR2 SYDVKM, per germline. The CDR3, as DNA: TGTGCCAGCGGGGGCACAGGACCTTATAGCAATCAGCCCCAGCATTTT. Encoded protein: CASGGTGPYSNQPQHF. Looking up the rest from reference TRBV28 and TRBJ1-5 gives the full variable domain: DVKVTQSSRYLVKRTGEKVFLECVQDMDHENMFWYRQDPGLGLRLIYFSYDVKMKEKGDIPEGYSVSREKKERFSLILESASTNQTSMYLCASGGTGPYSNQPQHFGDGTRLSIL.

The chain uses TRBV5-1 and TRBJ2-1; D is possibly TRBD1 (6 bases). The germline V gene encodes CDR1 SGHRS and CDR2 YFSETQ. Deletions cut 4 bases from V and 4 bases from J, with 12 bases between. The CDR3 consists of 14 residues. The CDR3 DNA reads as TGCGCCAGCAGCCCAGGGGAGAATTACAATGAGCAGTTCTTC. Translated: CASSPGENYNEQFF.

As DNA, the CDR3 is TGCGCCAGCAGCCAGGGACTAGCGGGGGCCGCGAACACCGGGGAGCTGTTTTTT. Protein product: CASSQGLAGAANTGELFF. V usage is TRBV5-1 and J usage is TRBJ2-2; 14 nucleotides match TRBD2. The V and J ends lost 4 bases and 0 bases, in that order; junction bases with no gene match: 5. This CDR3 spans 18 amino acids. The V gene's germline CDR1 is SGHRS and CDR2 YFSETQ. Full variable domain (rest looked up from reference TRBV5-1 and TRBJ2-2): KAGVTQTPRYLIKTRGQQVTLSCSPISGHRSVSWYQQTPGQGLQFLFEYFSETQRNKGNFPGRFSGRQFSNSRSEMNVSTLELGDSALYLCASSQGLAGAANTGELFFGEGSRLTVL.